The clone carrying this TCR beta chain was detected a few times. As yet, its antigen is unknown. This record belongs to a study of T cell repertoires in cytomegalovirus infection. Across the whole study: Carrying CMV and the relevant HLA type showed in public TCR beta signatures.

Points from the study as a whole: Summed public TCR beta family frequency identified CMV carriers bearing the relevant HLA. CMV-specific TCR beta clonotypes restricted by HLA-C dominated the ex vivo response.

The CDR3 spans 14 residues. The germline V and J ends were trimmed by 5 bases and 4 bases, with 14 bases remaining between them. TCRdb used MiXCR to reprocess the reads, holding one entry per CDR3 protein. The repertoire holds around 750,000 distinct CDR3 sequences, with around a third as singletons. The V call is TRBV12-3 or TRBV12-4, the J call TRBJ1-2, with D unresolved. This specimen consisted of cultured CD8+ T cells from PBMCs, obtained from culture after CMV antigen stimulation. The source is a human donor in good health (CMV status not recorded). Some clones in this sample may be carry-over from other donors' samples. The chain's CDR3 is CASSTSKDRYGYTF. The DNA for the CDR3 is TGTGCCAGCAGTACGTCCAAGGATCGCTATGGCTACACCTTC.